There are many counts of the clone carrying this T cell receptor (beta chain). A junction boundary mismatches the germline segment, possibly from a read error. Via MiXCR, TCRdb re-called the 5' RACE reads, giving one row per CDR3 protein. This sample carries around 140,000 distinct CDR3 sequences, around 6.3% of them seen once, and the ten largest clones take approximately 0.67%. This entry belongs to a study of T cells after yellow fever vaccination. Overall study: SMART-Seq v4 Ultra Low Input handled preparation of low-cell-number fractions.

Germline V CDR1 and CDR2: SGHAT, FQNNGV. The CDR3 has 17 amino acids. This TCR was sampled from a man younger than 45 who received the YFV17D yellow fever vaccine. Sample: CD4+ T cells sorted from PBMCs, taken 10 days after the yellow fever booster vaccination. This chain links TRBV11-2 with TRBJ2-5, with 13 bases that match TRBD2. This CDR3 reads CASSLELAGGPRKTQYF. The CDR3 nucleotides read TGTGCCAGCAGCCTAGAACTAGCGGGAGGGCCTAGGAAGACCCAGTACTTC. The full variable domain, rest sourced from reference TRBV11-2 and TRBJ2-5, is EAGVAQSPRYKIIEKRQSVAFWCNPISGHATLYWYQQILGQGPKLLIQFQNNGVVDDSQLPKDRFSAERLKGVDSTLKIQPAKLEDSAVYLCASSLELAGGPRKTQYFGPGTRLLVL.